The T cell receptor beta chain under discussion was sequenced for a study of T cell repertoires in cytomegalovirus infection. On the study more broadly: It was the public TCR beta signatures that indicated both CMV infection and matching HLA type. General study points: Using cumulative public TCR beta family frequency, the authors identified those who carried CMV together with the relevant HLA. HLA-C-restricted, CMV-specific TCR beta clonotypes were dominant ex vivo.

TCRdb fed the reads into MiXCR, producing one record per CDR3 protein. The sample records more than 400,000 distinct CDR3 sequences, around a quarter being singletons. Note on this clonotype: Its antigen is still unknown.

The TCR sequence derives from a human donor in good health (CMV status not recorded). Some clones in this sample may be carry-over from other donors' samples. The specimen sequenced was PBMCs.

CDR3 loop: CASSPRTALGGDTQYF. The CDR3 coding sequence is TGTGCCAGCAGCCCGAGGACTGCCCTGGGGGGTGATACGCAGTATTTT. The chain uses TRBV7-9 and TRBJ2-3; tentatively, D is TRBD2 (6 bases). The length of the CDR3 is 16 residues. CDR1 is SEHNR, CDR2 FQNEAQ, per germline (reference sequence). With 5 bases removed from V and 6 bases from J, the gap between germline ends came to 21 bases. Based on the CDR3 plus reference TRBV7-9 and TRBJ2-3, the full variable domain is DTGVSQNPRHKITKRGQNVTFRCDPISEHNRLYWYRQTLGQGPEFLTYFQNEAQLEKSRLLSDRFSAERPKGSFSTLEIQRTEQGDSAMYLCASSPRTALGGDTQYFGPGTRLTVL.